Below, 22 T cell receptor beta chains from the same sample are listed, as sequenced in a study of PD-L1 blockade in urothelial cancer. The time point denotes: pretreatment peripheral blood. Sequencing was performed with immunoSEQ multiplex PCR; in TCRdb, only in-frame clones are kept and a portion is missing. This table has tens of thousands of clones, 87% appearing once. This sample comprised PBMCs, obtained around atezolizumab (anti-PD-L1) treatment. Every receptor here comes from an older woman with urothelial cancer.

Here the CDR3 DNA reads TGTGCCATCAGACAGGGTCGGGACACTGAAGCTTTCTTT. Its translation: CAIRQGRDTEAFF. V is TRBV10-3 and J is TRBJ1-1, with D possibly matching TRBD1 (6 bases). Between the trimmed V and J ends, which lost 6 bases and 3 bases, there was a span of 11 bases. Germline CDR1 reads ENHRY; CDR2 reads SYGVKD. The CDR3 runs to 13 residues.

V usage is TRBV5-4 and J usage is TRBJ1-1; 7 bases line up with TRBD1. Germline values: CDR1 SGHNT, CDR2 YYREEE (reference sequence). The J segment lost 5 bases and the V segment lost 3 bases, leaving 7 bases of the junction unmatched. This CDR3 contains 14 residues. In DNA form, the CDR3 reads TGTGCCAGCAGCTGGGACACAGGGGTGACTGAAGCTTTCTTT. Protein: CASSWDTGVTEAFF.

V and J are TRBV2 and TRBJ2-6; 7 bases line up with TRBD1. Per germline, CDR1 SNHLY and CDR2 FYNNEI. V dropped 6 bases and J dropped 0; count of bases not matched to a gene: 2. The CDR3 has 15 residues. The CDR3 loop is CASSGTVSGANVLTF. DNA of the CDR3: TGTGCCAGCAGCGGGACAGTCTCTGGGGCCAACGTCCTGACTTTC.

The CDR3 loop reads CATGLAGYNEQFF. The CDR3 bases are TGTGCCACCGGACTAGCGGGGTACAATGAGCAGTTCTTC. The chain is built from TRBV19 and TRBJ2-1; 12 bases agree with TRBD2. The V gene's germline CDR1 is LNHDA and CDR2 SQIVND (reference sequence). The CDR3 is made up of 13 amino acids. The junction had 2 bases not matched to a gene; V was cut back by 10 bases and J by 4 bases.

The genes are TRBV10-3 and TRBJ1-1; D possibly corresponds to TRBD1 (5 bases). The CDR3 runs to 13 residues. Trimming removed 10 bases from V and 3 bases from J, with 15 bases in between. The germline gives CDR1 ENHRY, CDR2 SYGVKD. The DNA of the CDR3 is TGTGCCACCAGATCAGGGTTTGACACTGAAGCTTTCTTT. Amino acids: CATRSGFDTEAFF.

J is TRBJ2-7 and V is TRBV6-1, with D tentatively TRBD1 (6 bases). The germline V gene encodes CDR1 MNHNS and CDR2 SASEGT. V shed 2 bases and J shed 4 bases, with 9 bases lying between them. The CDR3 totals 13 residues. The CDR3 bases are TGTGCCAGCAGTGAAAGGACAGAATACGAGCAGTACTTC. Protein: CASSERTEYEQYF.

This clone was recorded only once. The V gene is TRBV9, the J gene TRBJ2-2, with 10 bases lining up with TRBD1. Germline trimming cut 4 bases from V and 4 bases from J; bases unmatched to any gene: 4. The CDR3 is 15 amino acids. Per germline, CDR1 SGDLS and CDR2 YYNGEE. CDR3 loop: CASSPTGGRTGELFF. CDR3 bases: TGTGCCAGCAGCCCGACAGGGGGCCGCACCGGGGAGCTGTTTTTT.

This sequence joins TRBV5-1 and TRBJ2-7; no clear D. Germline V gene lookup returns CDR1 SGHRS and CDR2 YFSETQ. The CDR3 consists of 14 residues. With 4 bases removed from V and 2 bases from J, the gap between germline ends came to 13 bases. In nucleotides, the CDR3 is TGCGCCAGCAGCGGCGACACAGTAACCTACGAGCAGTACTTC. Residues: CASSGDTVTYEQYF. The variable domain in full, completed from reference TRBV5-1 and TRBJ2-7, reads KAGVTQTPRYLIKTRGQQVTLSCSPISGHRSVSWYQQTPGQGLQFLFEYFSETQRNKGNFPGRFSGRQFSNSRSEMNVSTLELGDSALYLCASSGDTVTYEQYFGPGTRLTVT.

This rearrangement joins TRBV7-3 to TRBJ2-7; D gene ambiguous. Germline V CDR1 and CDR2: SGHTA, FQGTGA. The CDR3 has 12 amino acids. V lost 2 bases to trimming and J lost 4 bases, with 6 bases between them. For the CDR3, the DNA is TGTGCCAGCAGCTTACGTTCTTACGAGCAGTACTTC. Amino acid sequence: CASSLRSYEQYF. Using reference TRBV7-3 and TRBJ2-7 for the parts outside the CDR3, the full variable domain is GAGVSQTPSNKVTEKGKYVELRCDPISGHTALYWYRQSLGQGPEFLIYFQGTGAADDSGLPNDRFFAVRPEGSVSTLKIQRTERGDSAVYLCASSLRSYEQYFGPGTRLTVT.

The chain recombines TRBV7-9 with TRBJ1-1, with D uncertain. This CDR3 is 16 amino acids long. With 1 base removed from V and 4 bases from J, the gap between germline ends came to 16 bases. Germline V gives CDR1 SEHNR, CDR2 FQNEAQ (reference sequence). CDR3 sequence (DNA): TGTGCCAGCAGCTTAGTACACCCGACGGGTTTCACTGAAGCTTTCTTT. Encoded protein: CASSLVHPTGFTEAFF.

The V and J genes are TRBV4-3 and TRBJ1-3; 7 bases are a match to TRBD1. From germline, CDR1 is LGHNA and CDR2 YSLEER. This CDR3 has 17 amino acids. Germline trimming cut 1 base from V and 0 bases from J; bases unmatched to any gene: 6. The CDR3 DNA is TGCGCCAGCAGCCAAGTGGCCGGGACAGACTCTGGAAACACCATATATTTT. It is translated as CASSQVAGTDSGNTIYF.

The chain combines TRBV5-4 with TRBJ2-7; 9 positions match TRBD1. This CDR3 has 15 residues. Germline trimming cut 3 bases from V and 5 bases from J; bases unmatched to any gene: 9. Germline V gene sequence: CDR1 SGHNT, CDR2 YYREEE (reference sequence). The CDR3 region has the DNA TGTGCCAGCAGCTCCCCCCGAACAGGGGGCGACGAGCAGTACTTC. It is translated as CASSSPRTGGDEQYF.

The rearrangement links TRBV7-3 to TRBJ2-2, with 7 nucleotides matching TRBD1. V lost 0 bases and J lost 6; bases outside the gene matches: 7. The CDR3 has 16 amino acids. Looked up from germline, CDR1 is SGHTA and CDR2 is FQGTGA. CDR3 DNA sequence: TGTGCCAGCAGCTTAACAAGGGGGCGGACCGCCGGGGAGCTGTTTTTT. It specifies CASSLTRGRTAGELFF.

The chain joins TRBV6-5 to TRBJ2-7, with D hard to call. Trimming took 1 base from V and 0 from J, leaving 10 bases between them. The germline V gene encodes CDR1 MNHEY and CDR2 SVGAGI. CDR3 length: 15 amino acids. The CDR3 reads CASSYYEAASYEQYF. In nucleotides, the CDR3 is TGTGCCAGCAGTTACTATGAGGCGGCCTCCTACGAGCAGTACTTC.

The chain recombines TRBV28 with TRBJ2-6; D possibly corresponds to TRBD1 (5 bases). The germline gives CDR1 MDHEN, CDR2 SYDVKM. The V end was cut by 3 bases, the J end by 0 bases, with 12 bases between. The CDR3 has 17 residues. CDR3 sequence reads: CASSLAGWGSGANVLTF. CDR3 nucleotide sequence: TGTGCCAGCAGTTTGGCAGGGTGGGGCTCTGGGGCCAACGTCCTGACTTTC.

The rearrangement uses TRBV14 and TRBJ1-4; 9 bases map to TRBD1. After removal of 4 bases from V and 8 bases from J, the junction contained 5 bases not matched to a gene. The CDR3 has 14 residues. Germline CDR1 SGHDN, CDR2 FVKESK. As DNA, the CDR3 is TGTGCCAGCAGCCGGGGACAGGGAGGGGAAAAACTGTTTTTT. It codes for CASSRGQGGEKLFF.

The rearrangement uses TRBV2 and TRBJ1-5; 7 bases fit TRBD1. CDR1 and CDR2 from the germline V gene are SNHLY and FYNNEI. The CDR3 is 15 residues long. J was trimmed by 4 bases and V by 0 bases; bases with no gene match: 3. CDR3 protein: CASSEAARGNQPQHF. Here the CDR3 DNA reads TGTGCCAGCAGTGAAGCGGCCAGGGGGAATCAGCCCCAGCATTTT.

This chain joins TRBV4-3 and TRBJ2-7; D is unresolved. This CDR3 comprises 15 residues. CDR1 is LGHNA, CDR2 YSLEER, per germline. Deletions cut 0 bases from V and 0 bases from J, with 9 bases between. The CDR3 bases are TGCGCCAGCAGCCAAGATCCGGGTAACTCCTACGAGCAGTACTTC. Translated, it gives CASSQDPGNSYEQYF.

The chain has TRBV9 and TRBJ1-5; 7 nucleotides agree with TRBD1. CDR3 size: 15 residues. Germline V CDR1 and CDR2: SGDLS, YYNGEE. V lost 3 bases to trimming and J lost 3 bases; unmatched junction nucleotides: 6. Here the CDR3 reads CASSGGDRPNQPQHF. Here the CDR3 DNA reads TGTGCCAGCAGCGGCGGGGACAGACCCAATCAGCCCCAGCATTTT. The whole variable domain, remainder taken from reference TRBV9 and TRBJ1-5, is DSGVTQTPKHLITATGQRVTLRCSPRSGDLSVYWYQQSLDQGLQFLIQYYNGEERAKGNILERFSAQQFPDLHSELNLSSLELGDSALYFCASSGGDRPNQPQHFGDGTRLSIL.

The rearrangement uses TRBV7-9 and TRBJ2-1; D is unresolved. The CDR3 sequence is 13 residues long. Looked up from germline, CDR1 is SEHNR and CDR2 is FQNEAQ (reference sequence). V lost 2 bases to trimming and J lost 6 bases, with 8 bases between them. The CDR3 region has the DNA TGTGCCAGCAGCTTATTCCGTAGCAATGAGCAGTTCTTC. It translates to CASSLFRSNEQFF.

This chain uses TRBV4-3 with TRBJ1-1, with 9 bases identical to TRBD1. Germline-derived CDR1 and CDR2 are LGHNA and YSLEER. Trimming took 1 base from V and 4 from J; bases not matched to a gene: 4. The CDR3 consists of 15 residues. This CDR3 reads CASSQATGGFTEAFF. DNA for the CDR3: TGCGCCAGCAGCCAAGCGACAGGGGGGTTCACTGAAGCTTTCTTT.

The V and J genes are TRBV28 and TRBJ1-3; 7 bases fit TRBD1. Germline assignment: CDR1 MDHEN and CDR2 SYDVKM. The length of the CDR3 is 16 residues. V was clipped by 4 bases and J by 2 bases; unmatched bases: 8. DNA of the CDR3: TGTGCCAGCAGTTCCTCCAGGGGGGTCACTGGAAACACCATATATTTT. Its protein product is CASSSSRGVTGNTIYF.